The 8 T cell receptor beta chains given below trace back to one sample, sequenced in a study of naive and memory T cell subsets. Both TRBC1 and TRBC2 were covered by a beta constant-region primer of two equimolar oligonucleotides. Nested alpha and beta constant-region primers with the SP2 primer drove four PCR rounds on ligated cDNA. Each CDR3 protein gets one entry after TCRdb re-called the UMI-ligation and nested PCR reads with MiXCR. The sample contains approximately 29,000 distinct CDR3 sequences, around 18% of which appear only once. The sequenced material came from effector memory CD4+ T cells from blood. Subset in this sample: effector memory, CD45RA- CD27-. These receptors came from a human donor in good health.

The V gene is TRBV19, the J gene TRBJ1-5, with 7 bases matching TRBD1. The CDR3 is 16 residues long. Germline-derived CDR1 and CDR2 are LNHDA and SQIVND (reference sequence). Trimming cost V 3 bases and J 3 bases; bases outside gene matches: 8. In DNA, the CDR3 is TGTGCCAGTAGTATTGGGAACAGGGGTAACAATCAGCCCCAGCATTTT. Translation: CASSIGNRGNNQPQHF.

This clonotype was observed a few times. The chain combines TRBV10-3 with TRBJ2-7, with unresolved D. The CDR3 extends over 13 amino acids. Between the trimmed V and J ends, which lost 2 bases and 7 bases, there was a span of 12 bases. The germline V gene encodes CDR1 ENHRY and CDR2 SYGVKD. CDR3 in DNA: TGTGCCATCAGTGAGACCGGACGTGGAGAGCAGTACTTC. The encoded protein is CAISETGRGEQYF.

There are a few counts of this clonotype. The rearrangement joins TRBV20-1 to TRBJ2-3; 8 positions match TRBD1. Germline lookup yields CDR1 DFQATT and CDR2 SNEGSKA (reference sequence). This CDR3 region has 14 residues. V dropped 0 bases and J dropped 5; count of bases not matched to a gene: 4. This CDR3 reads CSARDIRGQDTQYF. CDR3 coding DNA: TGCAGTGCTAGAGATATCAGGGGGCAAGATACGCAGTATTTT.

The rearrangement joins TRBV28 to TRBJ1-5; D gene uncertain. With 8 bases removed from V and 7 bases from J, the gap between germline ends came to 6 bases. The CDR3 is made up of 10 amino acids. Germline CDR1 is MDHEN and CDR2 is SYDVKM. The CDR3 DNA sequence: TGTGCCAGCGGAGTACAGCCCCAGCATTTT. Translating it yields CASGVQPQHF.

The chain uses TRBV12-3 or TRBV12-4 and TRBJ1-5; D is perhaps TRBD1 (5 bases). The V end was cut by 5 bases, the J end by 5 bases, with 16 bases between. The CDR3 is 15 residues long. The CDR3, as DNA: TGTGCCAGCAGTGGGGCAGGGTTGGTAGATCAGCCCCAGCATTTT. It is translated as CASSGAGLVDQPQHF.

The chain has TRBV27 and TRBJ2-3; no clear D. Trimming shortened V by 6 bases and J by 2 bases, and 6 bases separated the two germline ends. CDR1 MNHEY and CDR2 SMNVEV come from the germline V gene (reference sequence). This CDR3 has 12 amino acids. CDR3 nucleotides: TGTGCCAGCAGAGGTAACACAGATACGCAGTATTTT. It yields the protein CASRGNTDTQYF.

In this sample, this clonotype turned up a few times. The CDR3 spells CASSLGGTSGRTAYF. CDR3 sequence (DNA): TGTGCCAGCAGTCTCGGGGGGACTAGCGGGAGGACCGCATACTTC. The V gene is TRBV2, the J gene TRBJ2-5, with 15 bases fitting TRBD2. The CDR3 is made up of 15 amino acids. Germline values: CDR1 SNHLY, CDR2 FYNNEI. V shed 5 bases and J 14 bases; nucleotides not matched to a gene: 12.

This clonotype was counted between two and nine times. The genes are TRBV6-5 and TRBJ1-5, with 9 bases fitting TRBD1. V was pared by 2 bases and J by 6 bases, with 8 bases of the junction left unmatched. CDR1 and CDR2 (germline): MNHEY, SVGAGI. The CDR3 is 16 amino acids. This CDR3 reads CASSYTWTGEGQPQHF. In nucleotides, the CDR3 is TGTGCCAGCAGTTACACTTGGACAGGGGAGGGTCAGCCCCAGCATTTT.